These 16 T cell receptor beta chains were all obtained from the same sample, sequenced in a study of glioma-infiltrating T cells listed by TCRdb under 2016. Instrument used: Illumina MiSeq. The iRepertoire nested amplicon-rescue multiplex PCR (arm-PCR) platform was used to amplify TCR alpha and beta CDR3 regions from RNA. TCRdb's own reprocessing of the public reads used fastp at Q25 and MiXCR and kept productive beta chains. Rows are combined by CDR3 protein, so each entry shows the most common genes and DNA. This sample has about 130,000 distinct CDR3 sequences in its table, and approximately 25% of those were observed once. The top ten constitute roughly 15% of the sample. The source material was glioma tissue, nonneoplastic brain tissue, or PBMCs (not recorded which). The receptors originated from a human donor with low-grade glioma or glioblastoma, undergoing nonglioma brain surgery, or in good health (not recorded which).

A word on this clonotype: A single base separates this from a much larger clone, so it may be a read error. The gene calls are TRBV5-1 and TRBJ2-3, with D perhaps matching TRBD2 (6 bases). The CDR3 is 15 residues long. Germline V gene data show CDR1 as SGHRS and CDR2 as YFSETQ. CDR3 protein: CSSSPPGLKTDTQYF. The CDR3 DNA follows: TGCTCCAGCAGCCCACCGGGACTCAAGACGGATACGCAGTATTTT.

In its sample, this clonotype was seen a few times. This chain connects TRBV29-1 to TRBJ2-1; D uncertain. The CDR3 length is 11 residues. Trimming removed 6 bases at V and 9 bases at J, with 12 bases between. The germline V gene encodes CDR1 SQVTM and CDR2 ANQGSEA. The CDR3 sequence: CSVATVPEQFF. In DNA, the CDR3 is TGCAGCGTGGCCACAGTGCCTGAGCAGTTCTTC.

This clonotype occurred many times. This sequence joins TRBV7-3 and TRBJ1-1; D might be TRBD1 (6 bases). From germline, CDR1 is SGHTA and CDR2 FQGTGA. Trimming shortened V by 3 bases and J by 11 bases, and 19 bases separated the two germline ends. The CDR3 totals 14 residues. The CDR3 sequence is CASSLKGGTGSAFF. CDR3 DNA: TGTGCCAGCAGCTTGAAAGGGGGTACGGGATCGGCTTTCTTT. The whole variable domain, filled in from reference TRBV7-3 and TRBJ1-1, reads GAGVSQTPSNKVTEKGKYVELRCDPISGHTALYWYRQSLGQGPEFLIYFQGTGAADDSGLPNDRFFAVRPEGSVSTLKIQRTERGDSAVYLCASSLKGGTGSAFFGQGTRLTVV.

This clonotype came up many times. The CDR3, as DNA: TGTGCCAGCAGGCGGACTAGCGGGAGGGCCTTTCGCGAGCAGTTCTTC. This sequence encodes CASRRTSGRAFREQFF. J is TRBJ2-1 and V is TRBV11-2; 15 bases line up with TRBD2. The CDR3 consists of 16 residues. The junction had 10 bases not matched to a gene; V was cut back by 6 bases and J by 10 bases. The germline V gene has CDR1 SGHAT and CDR2 FQNNGV.

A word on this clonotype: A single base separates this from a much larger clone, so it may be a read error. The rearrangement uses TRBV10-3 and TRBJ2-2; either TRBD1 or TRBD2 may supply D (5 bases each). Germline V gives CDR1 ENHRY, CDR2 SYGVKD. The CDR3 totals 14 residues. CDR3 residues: CAISEASGTGEMFF. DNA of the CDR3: TGTGCCATCAGTGAAGCTAGTGGGACCGGGGAGATGTTTTTT.

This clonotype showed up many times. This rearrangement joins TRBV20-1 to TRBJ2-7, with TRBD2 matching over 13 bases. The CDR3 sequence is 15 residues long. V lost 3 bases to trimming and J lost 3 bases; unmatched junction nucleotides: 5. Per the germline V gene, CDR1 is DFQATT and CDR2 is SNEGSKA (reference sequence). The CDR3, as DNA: TGCAGTGCTAGGGTCGGGACTAGCGGGATCTACGAGCAGTACTTC. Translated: CSARVGTSGIYEQYF.

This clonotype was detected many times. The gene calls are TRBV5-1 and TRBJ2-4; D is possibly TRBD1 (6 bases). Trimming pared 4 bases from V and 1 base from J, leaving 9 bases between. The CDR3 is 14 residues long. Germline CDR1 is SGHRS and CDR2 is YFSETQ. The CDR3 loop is CASSTGQAKNIQYF. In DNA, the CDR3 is TGCGCCAGCAGCACCGGACAGGCCAAAAACATTCAGTACTTC. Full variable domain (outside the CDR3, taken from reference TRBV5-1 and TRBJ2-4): KAGVTQTPRYLIKTRGQQVTLSCSPISGHRSVSWYQQTPGQGLQFLFEYFSETQRNKGNFPGRFSGRQFSNSRSEMNVSTLELGDSALYLCASSTGQAKNIQYFGAGTRLSVL.

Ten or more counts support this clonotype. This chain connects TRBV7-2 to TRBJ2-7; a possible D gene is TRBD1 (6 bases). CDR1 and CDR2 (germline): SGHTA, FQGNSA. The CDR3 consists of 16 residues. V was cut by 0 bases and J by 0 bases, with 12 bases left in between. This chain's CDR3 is CASSLAGTSISYEQYF. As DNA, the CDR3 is TGTGCCAGCAGCTTAGCTGGGACATCTATCTCCTACGAGCAGTACTTC.

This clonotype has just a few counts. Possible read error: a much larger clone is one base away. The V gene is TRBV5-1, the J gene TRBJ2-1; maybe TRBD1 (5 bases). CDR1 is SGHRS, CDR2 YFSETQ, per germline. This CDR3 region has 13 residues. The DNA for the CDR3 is TGCTCCAGCAGCTACAACAGGTACAATGAGCAGTTCTTC. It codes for CSSSYNRYNEQFF. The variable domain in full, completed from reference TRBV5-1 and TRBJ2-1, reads KAGVTQTPRYLIKTRGQQVTLSCSPISGHRSVSWYQQTPGQGLQFLFEYFSETQRNKGNFPGRFSGRQFSNSRSEMNVSTLELGDSALYLCSSSYNRYNEQFFGPGTRLTVL.

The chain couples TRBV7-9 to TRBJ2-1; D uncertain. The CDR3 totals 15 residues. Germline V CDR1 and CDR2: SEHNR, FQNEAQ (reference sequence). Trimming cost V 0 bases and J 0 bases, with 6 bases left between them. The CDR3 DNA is TGTGCCAGCAGCTTAGCGTCTAGCTCCTACAATGAGCAGTTCTTC. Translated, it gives CASSLASSSYNEQFF.

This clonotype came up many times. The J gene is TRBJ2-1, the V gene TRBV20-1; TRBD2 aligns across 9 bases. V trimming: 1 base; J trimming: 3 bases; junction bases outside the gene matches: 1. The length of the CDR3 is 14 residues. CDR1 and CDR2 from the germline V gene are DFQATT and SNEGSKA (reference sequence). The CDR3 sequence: CSARGTSVYNEQFF. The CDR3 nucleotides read TGCAGTGCTAGAGGGACTAGCGTCTACAATGAGCAGTTCTTC.

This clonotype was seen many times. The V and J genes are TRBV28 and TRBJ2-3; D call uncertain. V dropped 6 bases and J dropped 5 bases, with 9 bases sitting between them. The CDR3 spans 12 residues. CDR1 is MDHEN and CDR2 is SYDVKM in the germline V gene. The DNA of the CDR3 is TGTGCCAGCAGCCCCCTAGGAGATACGCAGTATTTT. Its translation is CASSPLGDTQYF.

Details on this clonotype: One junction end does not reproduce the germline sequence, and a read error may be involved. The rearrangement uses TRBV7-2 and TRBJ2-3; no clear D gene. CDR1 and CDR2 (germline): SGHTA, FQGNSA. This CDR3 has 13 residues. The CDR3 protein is CASRLALRDTQYF. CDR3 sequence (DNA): TGTGCCAGCCGCTTAGCCCTGCGAGATACGCAGTATTTT.

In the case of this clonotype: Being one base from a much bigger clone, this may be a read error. CDR3 sequence reads: CASSGYTQSGRDWGETQYF. CDR3 bases: TGCGCCAGCAGCGGTTACACTCAATCCGGGCGGGACTGGGGAGAGACCCAGTACTTC. J is TRBJ2-5 and V is TRBV4-1; D possibly corresponds to TRBD2 (6 bases). The CDR3 length is 19 residues. V was pared by 5 bases and J by 4 bases, with 29 bases between. Germline V gives CDR1 MGHRA, CDR2 YSYEKL.

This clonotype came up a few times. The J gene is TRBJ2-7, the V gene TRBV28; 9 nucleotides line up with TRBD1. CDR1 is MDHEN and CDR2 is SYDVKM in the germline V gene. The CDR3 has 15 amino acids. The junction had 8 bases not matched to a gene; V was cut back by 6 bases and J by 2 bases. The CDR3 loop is CASRRGQGRAYEQYF. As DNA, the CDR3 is TGTGCCAGCAGGCGCGGACAGGGGAGGGCCTACGAGCAGTACTTC.

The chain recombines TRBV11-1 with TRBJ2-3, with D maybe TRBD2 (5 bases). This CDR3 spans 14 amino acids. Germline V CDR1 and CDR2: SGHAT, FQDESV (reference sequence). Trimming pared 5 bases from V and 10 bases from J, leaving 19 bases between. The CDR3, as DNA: TGTGCCAGCAGCCCCCGGGATGTAGTTTCGGCGCAGTATTTT. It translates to CASSPRDVVSAQYF. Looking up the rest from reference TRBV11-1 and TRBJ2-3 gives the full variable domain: EAEVAQSPRYKITEKSQAVAFWCDPISGHATLYWYRQILGQGPELLVQFQDESVVDDSQLPKDRFSAERLKGVDSTLKIQPAELGDSAMYLCASSPRDVVSAQYFGPGTRLTVL.